This entry concerns a single T cell receptor beta chain. Its antigen is still unknown. CDR3 length: 13 residues. V lost 8 bases to trimming and J lost 1 base, with 11 bases between them. Germline values: CDR1 SNHLY, CDR2 FYNNEI. Clones were read by immunoSEQ multiplex PCR, and TCRdb kept only the in-frame ones, dropping some. Of about 100,000 clones detected, over 75% appear once; the ten largest clones hold less than 0.2%. This entry comes from a study of OX40 agonist ivuxolimab in advanced cancers. The study, taken as a whole, reports: Clonal expansion by week 6 occurred in CD4+ and CD8+ blood T cells (at 0.1 to 3.0 mg/kg).

The TCR was taken from an adult with an advanced solid tumor such as melanoma, head and neck, liver or kidney cancer. V is TRBV2 and J is TRBJ1-1, with D perhaps TRBD1 (5 bases). This material consisted of CD4+ or CD8+ T cells sorted from blood, taken in a trial of the OX40 agonist ivuxolimab. The CDR3 reads CASHLGGNTEAFF. CDR3 DNA sequence: TGTGCCAGCCACCTGGGGGGGAACACTGAAGCTTTCTTT.